A selection of T cell receptor beta chains follows, all from one sample in a study of CXCR3-negative and CXCR3-positive naive CD8 T cells. TCRdb processed the 5' RACE reads again and assigns one entry to each CDR3 protein, with no DNA. The repertoire table contains 100,000 to 150,000 distinct CDR3 sequences. Sequencing was done on a sample of naive CXCR3+ CD8+ T cells from blood. Every receptor here comes from a human donor in good health. Some clones in this sample may be carry-over from other donors' samples. CDR3s include the opening cysteine and the closing phenylalanine or tryptophan.

TRBJ2-7	16	TRBV12-3/TRBV12-4	CASSSGEVGYFNEQYF
TRBJ2-7	14	TRBV20-1	CSAPPAGAPYERYF
TRBJ1-1	13	TRBV30	CAWSVGQNTEAFF
TRBJ1-2	14	TRBV28	CAISVLGGRSGYTF
TRBJ2-7	15	TRBV14	CASSQGSEWDHEQYF
TRBJ1-1	14	TRBV10-3	CAITPGQGMYVDFF
TRBJ1-4	16	TRBV12-3/TRBV12-4	CASSRFGTEDNEKLFF
TRBJ1-2	15	TRBV12-3/TRBV12-4	CASSWDRGRGYGYTF
TRBJ2-1	13	TRBV5-1	CASSDPLYNEQFF
TRBJ2-1	15	TRBV7-9	CASSYREVAYNEQFF
TRBJ2-7	14	TRBV29-1	CSVEDKGEGYEQYF
TRBJ1-1	16	TRBV7-9	CASSPPDRGKNTEAFF
TRBJ2-3	14	TRBV6-5	CASSYEARGYTQYF
TRBJ1-2	14	TRBV5-1	CASSLGQGADGYTF
TRBJ1-5	19	TRBV21-1	CASSKADSAPDYSNQPQHF
TRBJ2-5	13	TRBV30	CAWSRDYQETQYF
TRBJ1-5	15	TRBV4-2	CASSQNLQGGQPQHF
TRBJ2-5	14	TRBV29-1	CSVPPGHPEENQYF
TRBJ2-2	15	TRBV5-1	CASSLDPTGTGELFF
TRBJ2-7	14	TRBV28	CASSLGGLGYEQYF
TRBJ2-7	11	TRBV29-1	CSVSGSYEQYF
TRBJ2-1	13	TRBV7-9	CASSSPDGNEQFF
TRBJ2-1	13	TRBV7-2	CASSLEAGHEQFF
TRBJ2-1	12	TRBV29-1	CSGTGDLNEQFF
TRBJ1-5	16	TRBV6-4	CASSDSAWDSNQPQHF
TRBJ2-1	17	TRBV29-1	CSVEGGASGRADNEQFF
TRBJ2-2	16	TRBV6-6	CASSYSWTGNPGELFF
TRBJ1-5	16	TRBV7-9	CASSLGSDRYNQPQHF
TRBJ2-1	15	TRBV27	CASSLGLAGVLEQFF
TRBJ2-7	13	TRBV20-1	CSARGQGYYEQYF
TRBJ2-2	17	TRBV7-2	CASSFGSESANTGELFF
TRBJ2-7	13	TRBV29-1	CSVRDSDSYEQYF
TRBJ2-7	14	TRBV5-1	CASSLGQGRHEQYF
TRBJ2-3	14	TRBV12-3/TRBV12-4	CASSGTTDADTQYF
TRBJ1-4	16	TRBV15	CATSPGQDSTNEKLFF
TRBJ2-2	15	TRBV7-9	CASTTLAGGSGELFF
TRBJ1-1	13	TRBV29-1	CSGLTARNTEAFF
TRBJ1-6	12	TRBV15	CATSRENSPLHF
TRBJ2-5	15	TRBV7-9	CASSSAGERRETQYF
TRBJ2-1	16	TRBV29-1	CSVVGPFGRDINEQFF
TRBJ2-1	18	TRBV6-1	CDSRGTSEGVLVYNEQFF
TRBJ1-2	13	TRBV9	CASSDYRTYGYTF
TRBJ2-1	19	TRBV5-1	CASSSEQGAPGSSYNEQFF
TRBJ2-3	17	TRBV12-3/TRBV12-4	CASSGPGTSGRTDTQYF
TRBJ2-7	14	TRBV10-1	CASSEGQGSHEQYF
TRBJ2-7	15	TRBV13	CASSLETGGPNEQYF
TRBJ2-5	13	TRBV28	CASSLTGSETQYF
TRBJ1-1	13	TRBV27	CASKVSGYTEAFF
TRBJ1-1	14	TRBV12-3/TRBV12-4	CASSFGTLNTEAFF
TRBJ1-2	16	TRBV12-3/TRBV12-4	CASSSTGDLFDYGYTF
TRBJ2-3	16	TRBV20-1	CSARDGPSLSTDTQYF
TRBJ2-6	14	TRBV10-2	CASSAGRGANVLTF
TRBJ2-3	12	TRBV29-1	CSVDSLQDTQYF
TRBJ2-7	14	TRBV6-6	CASSYSWGESEQYF
TRBJ2-7	12	TRBV29-1	CSAWRGADEQYF
TRBJ2-1	15	TRBV5-5	CASSNDWLPDNEQFF
TRBJ2-3	15	TRBV5-6	CASSLKTAGTDTQYF
TRBJ2-2	20	TRBV20-1	CSAWRVGQRHEYRNTGELFF
TRBJ2-7	14	TRBV16	CASSLTGKSYEQYF